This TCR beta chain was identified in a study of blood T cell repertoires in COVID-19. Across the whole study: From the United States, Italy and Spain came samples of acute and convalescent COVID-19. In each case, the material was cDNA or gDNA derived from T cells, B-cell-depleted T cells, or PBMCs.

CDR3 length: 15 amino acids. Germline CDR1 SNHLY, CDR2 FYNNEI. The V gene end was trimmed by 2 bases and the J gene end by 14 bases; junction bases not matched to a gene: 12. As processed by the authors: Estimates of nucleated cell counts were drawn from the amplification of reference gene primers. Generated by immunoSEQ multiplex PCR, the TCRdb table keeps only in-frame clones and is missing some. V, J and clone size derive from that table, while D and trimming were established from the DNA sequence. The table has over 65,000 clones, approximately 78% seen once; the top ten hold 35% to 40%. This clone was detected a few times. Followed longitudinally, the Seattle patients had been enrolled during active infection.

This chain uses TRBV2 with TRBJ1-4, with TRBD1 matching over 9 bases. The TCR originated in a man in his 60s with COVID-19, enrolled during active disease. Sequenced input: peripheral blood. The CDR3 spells CASSELGSGQGHLFF. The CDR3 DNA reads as TGTGCCAGCAGTGAATTGGGCTCGGGACAGGGTCATCTGTTTTTT.